This entry features one TCR beta chain sequence. The data derive from a study of CD8 T cells in Susac syndrome. V trimming: 4 bases; J trimming: 5 bases; junction bases outside the gene matches: 6. The CDR3 is 14 amino acids. Reverse transcription of roughly 0.5 to 1 ug RNA was carried out with random hexamers. The CDR3 of TCR beta was amplified by immunoSEQ multiplex PCR across 54 Vbeta and 13 Jbeta. TCRdb re-called the immunoSEQ multiplex PCR reads through MiXCR, storing one row per CDR3 protein. The data hold under 200,000 distinct CDR3 sequences, with approximately 95% observed a single time. Sequencing was performed on CD4+ T cells from PBMCs. The TCR was taken from a human donor with Susac syndrome. The chain has TRBV12-3 or TRBV12-4 and TRBJ1-1; the match to TRBD1 covers 8 bases. CDR3 sequence: CASSYLTGVTEAFF. DNA of the CDR3: TGTGCCAGCAGTTACCTGACAGGGGTTACTGAAGCTTTCTTT.